Only a few counts were recorded for the clone carrying this TCR beta chain. The entry originates in a study of shared clonotypes between healthy human individuals. Sequenced by immunoSEQ multiplex PCR; TCRdb stores in-frame clones only, minus some. This table has roughly 2,500,000 clones, approximately 94% appearing once. Material: naive CD4+ T cells from PBMCs. Regarding subset: CD45RA+ positively selected. This clonotype was sampled from a man younger than 35 in good health. Some clones in this sample may be carry-over from other donors' samples.

The CDR3 bases are TGTGCCAGCCTTTCTGCCAATCAGCCCCAGCATTTT. Its translation is CASLSANQPQHF. The V and J genes are TRBV28 and TRBJ1-5; D ambiguous. Per the germline V gene, CDR1 is MDHEN and CDR2 is SYDVKM. V gave up 8 bases and J gave up 3 bases, with 8 bases separating them. The CDR3 is 12 residues long.